This is a list of T cell receptor beta chains from one sample in a study of cytomegalovirus exposure and HLA in healthy donors. TCRdb's copy holds only in-frame clones and misses some; the assay was immunoSEQ multiplex PCR. The sample yields more than 100,000 clones, about three quarters seen once. Specimen: PBMCs. These receptors came from a woman in her thirties or forties in good health and CMV-seropositive. CDR3s include the opening cysteine and the closing phenylalanine or tryptophan. D genes are given only for firm matches.

CDR3 protein	CDR3 length	J gene	V gene	D gene
CASSAGGGYTGELFF	15	TRBJ2-2	TRBV9	TRBD2
CASSFGGTQDEQYF	14	TRBJ2-7	TRBV11-2	.
CASSPLDSGATNEKLFF	17	TRBJ1-4	TRBV18	.
CASSQVGLGQPQHF	14	TRBJ1-5	TRBV4-2	.
CASSLGQGIGYTF	13	TRBJ1-2	TRBV5-1	.
CASSPRQGTDTQYF	14	TRBJ2-3	TRBV19	.
CASSTIQGNNEAFF	14	TRBJ1-1	TRBV5-4	.
CASSPQAGSNTGELFF	16	TRBJ2-2	TRBV7-3	TRBD2
CASSIGTGLDTQYF	14	TRBJ2-3	TRBV19	TRBD1
CASSFIAQRYNEQFF	15	TRBJ2-1	TRBV5-1	.
CASSLAAQQDSYEQYF	16	TRBJ2-7	TRBV5-1	.
CSSSLGGKAGYTF	13	TRBJ1-2	TRBV7-9	TRBD1
CAGSPTRPTENTIYF	15	TRBJ1-3	TRBV6-5	.
CASSLGRQNTEAFF	14	TRBJ1-1	TRBV5-1	.
CASSAPTGAVNEQFF	15	TRBJ2-1	TRBV5-6	TRBD1
CATSLDPGADSPLHF	15	TRBJ1-6	TRBV7-2	.
CASSPRLAASYEQYF	15	.	TRBV4-1	TRBD2
CASSISLLGTQYF	13	TRBJ2-3	TRBV19	.
CASSGDRGIGTEAFF	15	TRBJ1-1	TRBV2	TRBD1
CASSPWGSQASETQYF	16	TRBJ2-5	TRBV5-8	.
CSVDRGSYEQYF	12	TRBJ2-7	TRBV29-1	.
CASSLEGDETQYF	13	TRBJ2-5	TRBV11-3	.